The present T cell receptor (beta chain) was sequenced within a study of Ad26.COV2.S vaccination and SARS-CoV-2 variants. From germline, CDR1 is SEHNR and CDR2 FQNEAQ (reference sequence). Germline trimming cut 5 bases from V and 4 bases from J; bases unmatched to any gene: 9. CDR3 size: 15 residues. Data came from immunoSEQ multiplex PCR; TCRdb stores just in-frame clones and leaves some out. Of around 400,000 clones in the sample, 80% to 95% were seen once. Documented treatment: around 19 received Ad26.COV2.S at low or high dose, single or two shots; a few received placebo; per-sample allocation not given. Specimens were obtained on day 63 following the first vaccine or placebo injection.

Sequenced material: peripheral blood, taken in a trial of Ad26.COV2.S vaccine versus placebo. This TCR was recovered from a person between 18 and 65 years old who received the Ad26.COV2.S COVID-19 vaccine or a placebo. V usage is TRBV7-9 and J usage is TRBJ1-2; 8 bases map to TRBD1. The CDR3 DNA is TGTGCCAGCAGCAACGGGATGGGACAGGCCTATGGCTACACCTTC. Its translation: CASSNGMGQAYGYTF.